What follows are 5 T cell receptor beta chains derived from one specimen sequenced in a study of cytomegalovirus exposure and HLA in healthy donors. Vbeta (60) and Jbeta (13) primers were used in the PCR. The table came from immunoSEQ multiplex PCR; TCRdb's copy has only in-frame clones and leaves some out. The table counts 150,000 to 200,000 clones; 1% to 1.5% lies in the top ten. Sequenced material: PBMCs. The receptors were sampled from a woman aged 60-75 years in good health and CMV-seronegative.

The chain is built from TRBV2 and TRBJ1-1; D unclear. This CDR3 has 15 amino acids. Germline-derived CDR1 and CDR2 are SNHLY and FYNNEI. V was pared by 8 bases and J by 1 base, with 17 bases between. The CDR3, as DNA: TGTGCCAGCCAAAGTCGCAGGCTAACGAACACTGAAGCTTTCTTT. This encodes CASQSRRLTNTEAFF.

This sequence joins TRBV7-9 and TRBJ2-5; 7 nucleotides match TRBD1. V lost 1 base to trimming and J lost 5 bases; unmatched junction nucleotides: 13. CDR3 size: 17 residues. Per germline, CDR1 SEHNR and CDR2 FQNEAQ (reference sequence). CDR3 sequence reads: CASSLGIQQGYGETQYF. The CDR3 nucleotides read TGTGCCAGCAGCTTAGGGATCCAACAGGGGTACGGCGAGACCCAGTACTTC.

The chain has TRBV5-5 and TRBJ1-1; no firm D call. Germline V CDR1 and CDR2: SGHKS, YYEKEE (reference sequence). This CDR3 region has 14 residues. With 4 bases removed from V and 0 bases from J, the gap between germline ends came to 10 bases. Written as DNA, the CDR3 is TGTGCCAGCAGCAGAGCCCCCATGAACACTGAAGCTTTCTTT. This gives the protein CASSRAPMNTEAFF.

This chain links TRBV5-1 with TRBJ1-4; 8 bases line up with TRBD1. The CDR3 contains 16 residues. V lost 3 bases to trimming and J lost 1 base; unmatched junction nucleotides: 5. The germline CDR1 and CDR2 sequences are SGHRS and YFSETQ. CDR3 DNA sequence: TGCGCCAGCAGCTCACAGGGGGGGCAAACTAATGAAAAACTGTTTTTT. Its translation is CASSSQGGQTNEKLFF.

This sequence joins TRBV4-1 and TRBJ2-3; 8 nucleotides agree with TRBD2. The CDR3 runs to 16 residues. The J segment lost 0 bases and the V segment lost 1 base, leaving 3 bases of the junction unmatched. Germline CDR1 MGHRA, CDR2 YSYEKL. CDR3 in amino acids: CASSQGVAGSTDTQYF. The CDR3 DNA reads TGCGCCAGCAGCCAAGGAGTAGCGGGAAGCACAGATACGCAGTATTTT.